These T cell receptor beta chains were read from a single sample in a study of Ad26.COV2.S vaccination and SARS-CoV-2 variants. The assay was immunoSEQ multiplex PCR, and TCRdb's table has in-frame clones only and misses some. The sample shows around 320,000 clones, 70% to 90% of them seen only once. Sequenced material: peripheral blood, taken in a trial of Ad26.COV2.S vaccine versus placebo. The origin of the receptors is a person between 18 and 59 years old who received the Ad26.COV2.S COVID-19 vaccine or a placebo. The CDR3 runs from the conserved cysteine through the conserved F or W. A D gene is named only where the DNA matches it firmly. The listing skips clone size in some rows; elsewhere it reads once, few, many or a size class.

clone size,V gene,D gene,J gene,CDR3 DNA,CDR3 protein
-,TRBV29-1,-,TRBJ2-5,TGCAGCGTTGAGAACGGGTACCAAGAGACCCAGTACTTC,CSVENGYQETQYF
-,TRBV27,TRBD1,TRBJ2-5,TGTGCCAGCAGTTTCGGACAGGGGAGGGAGACCCAGTACTTC,CASSFGQGRETQYF
-,TRBV3-1/TRBV3-2,-,TRBJ2-6,TGTGCCAGCAGCTCACGACGGGGCTCTGGGGCCAACGTCCTGACTTTC,CASSSRRGSGANVLTF
-,TRBV6-1,-,TRBJ1-3,TGTGCCAGCAGTGATGGATACAGCTCTGGAAACACCATATATTTT,CASSDGYSSGNTIYF
-,TRBV30,-,TRBJ1-2,TGTGCCTGGAAGGGCAGCACCCTTGGCTACACCTTC,CAWKGSTLGYTF
-,TRBV29-1,-,TRBJ2-3,TGCAGCGTTGACCCCCTGAAGGGCGGGGCAGATACGCAGTATTTT,CSVDPLKGGADTQYF
-,TRBV5-4,-,TRBJ2-5,TGTGCCAGCAGCTCGCAGGGGTGGGGGGAGACCCAGTACTTC,CASSSQGWGETQYF
few,TRBV7-6,TRBD2,TRBJ2-3,TGTGCCAGCACCCCCGGGGCTAGCGGGGGTGATACGCAGTATTTT,CASTPGASGGDTQYF
-,TRBV7-9,TRBD1,TRBJ1-2,TGTGCCAGCAGCTTAGCTGGACAGGGACCCTATGGCTACACCTTC,CASSLAGQGPYGYTF
-,TRBV11-3,TRBD2,TRBJ2-1,TGTGCCAGCAGCCGCGGGGGGGCTCGCTCCTACAATGAGCAGTTCTTC,CASSRGGARSYNEQFF
-,TRBV11-2,-,TRBJ2-3,TGTGCCAGCAGCTTAGGGGTAGGACCTTCGCCGGATACGCAGTATTTT,CASSLGVGPSPDTQYF
-,TRBV19,-,TRBJ1-1,TGTGCCAGTCACCCTGGGGGGATAAACACTGAAGCTTTCTTT,CASHPGGINTEAFF
-,TRBV6-2/TRBV6-3,-,TRBJ2-6,TGTGCCAGCAGTTACTCGAAGGGGCTTGGGGCTGGTGGGGCCAACGTCCTGACTTTC,CASSYSKGLGAGGANVLTF